One sample yielded the 20 T cell receptor beta chains listed below, sequenced in a study of shared clonotypes between healthy human individuals. Sequencing was performed with immunoSEQ multiplex PCR; in TCRdb, only in-frame clones are kept and a portion is missing. The sample lists about 2,200,000 clones, about 92% seen once, with over 1.5% in the top ten. CD45RO-negative cells were positively selected for CCR7, leaving out terminally differentiated effector memory CD45RA+ cells. The sample was naive CD8+ T cells from PBMCs. The source is a young man in good health. Some clones in this sample may be carry-over from other donors' samples.

The chain joins TRBV19 to TRBJ2-2; 11 bases line up with TRBD2. The length of the CDR3 is 15 residues. The J segment lost 6 bases and the V segment lost 5 bases, leaving 5 bases of the junction unmatched. The germline V gene encodes CDR1 LNHDA and CDR2 SQIVND (reference sequence). CDR3: CASSVLAGVSGELFF. CDR3 nucleotides: TGTGCCAGTAGTGTACTAGCGGGAGTCTCCGGGGAGCTGTTTTTT. The full variable domain, rest sourced from reference TRBV19 and TRBJ2-2, is DGGITQSPKYLFRKEGQNVTLSCEQNLNHDAMYWYRQDPGQGLRLIYYSQIVNDFQKGDIAEGYSVSREKKESFPLTVTSAQKNPTAFYLCASSVLAGVSGELFFGEGSRLTVL.

The rearrangement joins TRBV29-1 to TRBJ1-2; no clear D. The CDR3 spans 12 residues. Germline loops: CDR1 SQVTM, CDR2 ANQGSEA. Trimming left V 0 bases short and J 8 bases short, with 10 bases between. CDR3 nucleotide sequence: TGCAGCGTTGAAGACGCCATCGGGGGCTACACCTTC. Translating it yields CSVEDAIGGYTF.

The rearrangement links TRBV4-2 to TRBJ2-7; 7 bases agree with TRBD1. Trimming took 1 base from V and 3 from J; bases not matched to a gene: 3. Per germline, CDR1 LGHNA and CDR2 YNFKEQ. The CDR3 loop spans 14 amino acids. The CDR3 spells CASSQGQGIYEQYF. CDR3 bases: TGTGCCAGCAGCCAAGGACAGGGAATCTACGAGCAGTACTTC.

In this sample, this clone turned up a few times. This sequence joins TRBV27 and TRBJ1-2; D remains ambiguous. Germline loops: CDR1 MNHEY, CDR2 SMNVEV (reference sequence). V was trimmed by 6 bases and J by 5 bases, leaving 10 bases between them. The CDR3 consists of 12 residues. CDR3 region: CASSEGPYGYTF. In DNA form, the CDR3 reads TGTGCCAGCAGCGAGGGCCCATATGGCTACACCTTC.

This sequence joins TRBV6-6 and TRBJ2-1; a weak D match, TRBD1 (6 bases). Germline CDR1 is MNHNY and CDR2 is SVGAGI (reference sequence). V lost 0 bases and J 8 bases, leaving 11 bases between the germline ends. This CDR3 has 14 residues. In DNA, the CDR3 is TGTGCCAGCAGTTACTCGCATGGGGGCTATGAGCAGTTCTTC. Residues: CASSYSHGGYEQFF.

The rearrangement uses TRBV29-1 and TRBJ1-2; D gene unclear. The CDR3 length is 13 residues. Germline values: CDR1 SQVTM, CDR2 ANQGSEA. Trimming removed 0 bases from V and 6 bases from J, with 11 bases in between. DNA of the CDR3: TGCAGCGTTGAAGATTTTATAGCAGATGGCTACACCTTC. Protein sequence: CSVEDFIADGYTF.

The chain uses TRBV5-1 and TRBJ2-1; no firm D call. The CDR3 sequence is 12 residues long. Looked up from germline, CDR1 is SGHRS and CDR2 is YFSETQ. The V and J ends lost 1 base and 8 bases respectively, with 7 bases between them. The CDR3 sequence: CASSLPPDEQFF. CDR3 DNA sequence: TGCGCCAGCAGCTTGCCCCCCGATGAGCAGTTCTTC.

The rearrangement uses TRBV19 and TRBJ2-7; 10 positions agree with TRBD2. Germline CDR1 is LNHDA and CDR2 is SQIVND (reference sequence). V was clipped by 0 bases and J by 6 bases; unmatched bases: 5. The CDR3 runs 15 residues. Written as DNA, the CDR3 is TGTGCCAGTAGTATAGATCGAGCGGGAGGGCTCGAGCAGTACTTC. Its protein is CASSIDRAGGLEQYF.

This clone was found once. V usage is TRBV29-1 and J usage is TRBJ1-2; the D gene is possibly TRBD1 (5 bases). The V end lost 4 bases, the J end lost 7 bases, and 16 bases lay between the germline ends. The germline V gene has CDR1 SQVTM and CDR2 ANQGSEA. The CDR3 contains 13 residues. The CDR3 DNA is TGCAGCGTTGTAGCGGGGACCGCCGGTGGCTACACCTTC. Translated, it gives CSVVAGTAGGYTF.

This clone appeared once. V gene TRBV6-1 combines with J gene TRBJ2-7; 7 nucleotides match TRBD1. The CDR3 length is 15 residues. Germline CDR1 reads MNHNS; CDR2 reads SASEGT. V trimming: 2 bases; J trimming: 5 bases; junction bases outside the gene matches: 9. CDR3 in DNA: TGTGCCAGCAGTGAATACATCAGGGGGTCCCACGAGCAGTACTTC. Translated: CASSEYIRGSHEQYF.

On this clone: Within the sample, other DNA sequences also encode this same CDR3. This chain uses TRBV7-9 with TRBJ1-2, with TRBD1 matching over 8 bases. The germline CDR1 and CDR2 sequences are SEHNR and FQNEAQ (reference sequence). V gave up 1 base and J gave up 5 bases; unmatched junction bases: 3. The CDR3 spans 14 residues. In nucleotides, the CDR3 is TGTGCCAGCAGCTTAGGACAGGGGAGTTATGGCTACACCTTC. Translating it yields CASSLGQGSYGYTF.

This clone was picked up one time. CDR3 in amino acids: CASSSISPHGPAEAFF. CDR3 sequence (DNA): TGTGCCAGCAGTTCAATATCCCCCCATGGGCCGGCCGAAGCTTTCTTT. V usage is TRBV28 and J usage is TRBJ1-1, with unresolved D. The CDR3 sequence is 16 residues long. Per the germline V gene, CDR1 is MDHEN and CDR2 is SYDVKM. V was trimmed by 4 bases and J by 8 bases, leaving 23 bases between them.

This chain links TRBV19 with TRBJ1-2; D may be TRBD1 (5 bases). Germline values: CDR1 LNHDA, CDR2 SQIVND (reference sequence). The CDR3 runs 13 residues. The V end was cut by 5 bases, the J end by 1 base, with 8 bases between. CDR3 sequence: CASSPGFNYGYTF. In DNA form, the CDR3 reads TGTGCCAGTAGTCCAGGGTTTAACTATGGCTACACCTTC.

The chain couples TRBV19 to TRBJ2-7, with 7 bases matching TRBD1. Germline CDR1 and CDR2: LNHDA and SQIVND (reference sequence). This CDR3 has 15 residues. Losses at the gene ends were 4 bases for V and 0 bases for J; bases not matched to a gene: 6. For the CDR3, the DNA is TGTGCCAGTAGTACCCGGACAGGAAACTCCTACGAGCAGTACTTC. Translation: CASSTRTGNSYEQYF. Full variable domain (outside the CDR3, taken from reference TRBV19 and TRBJ2-7): DGGITQSPKYLFRKEGQNVTLSCEQNLNHDAMYWYRQDPGQGLRLIYYSQIVNDFQKGDIAEGYSVSREKKESFPLTVTSAQKNPTAFYLCASSTRTGNSYEQYFGPGTRLTVT.

The chain carries TRBV7-2 and TRBJ1-1; 7 nucleotides align to TRBD1. This CDR3 contains 16 residues. Germline trimming cut 0 bases from V and 2 bases from J; bases unmatched to any gene: 6. Per the germline V gene, CDR1 is SGHTA and CDR2 is FQGNSA. The chain's CDR3 is CASSLAGEGANTEAFF. In nucleotides, the CDR3 is TGTGCCAGCAGCTTAGCAGGGGAGGGGGCAAACACTGAAGCTTTCTTT.

Concerning this clone itself: An end of the junction differs from the germline gene, which may be a read error. The gene calls are TRBV28 and TRBJ1-2, with D maybe TRBD1 (6 bases). Looked up from germline, CDR1 is MDHEN and CDR2 is SYDVKM. This CDR3 has 12 residues. The CDR3 protein is CASTPGALGATF. Here the CDR3 DNA reads TGTGCCAGCACCCCGGGGGCGCTGGGGGCTACTTTC.

The gene calls are TRBV5-1 and TRBJ2-2, with 7 bases fitting TRBD1. This CDR3 region has 18 residues. With 0 bases clipped from V and 5 bases from J, the junction kept 13 bases outside the gene matches. Looked up from germline, CDR1 is SGHRS and CDR2 is YFSETQ. The CDR3 sequence is CASSLGPTWDSGTGELFF. The DNA for the CDR3 is TGCGCCAGCAGCTTGGGGCCGACCTGGGACAGCGGTACCGGGGAGCTGTTTTTT. Full variable domain (remainder filled in from reference TRBV5-1 and TRBJ2-2): KAGVTQTPRYLIKTRGQQVTLSCSPISGHRSVSWYQQTPGQGLQFLFEYFSETQRNKGNFPGRFSGRQFSNSRSEMNVSTLELGDSALYLCASSLGPTWDSGTGELFFGEGSRLTVL.

The genes are TRBV27 and TRBJ2-7; weak D call: TRBD2 (6 bases). Germline CDR1 is MNHEY and CDR2 is SMNVEV (reference sequence). Trimming cost V 3 bases and J 1 base, with 10 bases left between them. There are 14 residues in the CDR3. The CDR3 loop is CASSFTGESYEQYF. CDR3 coding DNA: TGTGCCAGCAGTTTTACGGGGGAGTCCTACGAGCAGTACTTC.

This clone was recorded only once. The V and J genes are TRBV4-2 and TRBJ2-7, with D tentatively TRBD2 (5 bases). The CDR3 extends over 14 amino acids. The V end was cut by 1 base, the J end by 3 bases, with 10 bases between. CDR1 LGHNA and CDR2 YNFKEQ come from the germline V gene. CDR3 sequence (DNA): TGTGCCAGCAGCCAAGGGGCAGAGGGCTACGAGCAGTACTTC. This sequence encodes CASSQGAEGYEQYF.

This chain joins TRBV2 and TRBJ2-1, with no clear D. V shed 2 bases and J shed 7 bases, with 9 bases lying between them. The germline V gene has CDR1 SNHLY and CDR2 FYNNEI. This CDR3 has 13 residues. The DNA for the CDR3 is TGTGCCAGCAGTGAAATTTTAAGTAATGAGCAGTTCTTC. Translation gives CASSEILSNEQFF.